The present TCR beta chain was sequenced within a study of shared clonotypes between healthy human individuals. The overall study: Serving as donors were a couple of women and three men, whose ages spanned 18 to 49. Whole-study results and caveats: The study drew on few donors, limiting represented genetic and exposure-history diversity.

This table comes from immunoSEQ multiplex PCR, and its TCRdb copy is limited to in-frame clones, with some not included. The table records about 490,000 clones, approximately 80% of them present only once. The CDR3 length is 15 residues. Trimming left V 4 bases short and J 4 bases short, with 14 bases between. Germline CDR1 reads SGHTA; CDR2 reads FQGTGA. Turning to this clone: Its matching antigen is unknown.

The sequence came from a woman between 35 and 50 years old in good health. Some clones in this sample may be carry-over from other donors' samples. The V call is TRBV7-3, the J call TRBJ2-1, with a possible D match to TRBD2 (6 bases). The source material was PBMCs. CDR3 bases: TGTGCCAGCAGCTACTTAGCGGCGGGATACAATGAGCAGTTCTTC. Amino acids: CASSYLAAGYNEQFF.